The 22 T cell receptor beta chains listed next were all sequenced from one sample in a study of identifying expanded T cells in peripheral blood. Assay used: immunoSEQ multiplex PCR; TCRdb lists only in-frame clones, some missing. The sample shows around 100,000 clones, around 89% of them seen only once. The sequencing input was blood. The origin of the receptors is a person between 18 and 75 years old in good health.

The rearrangement links TRBV5-6 to TRBJ1-2; tentative D call: TRBD1 (5 bases). Per germline, CDR1 SGHDT and CDR2 YYEEEE. The V end lost 0 bases, the J end lost 7 bases, and 7 bases lay between the germline ends. The CDR3 runs to 12 residues. The CDR3 is CASSLETVGYTF. The CDR3 DNA sequence: TGTGCCAGCAGCTTGGAGACAGTTGGCTACACCTTC.

The rearrangement joins TRBV6-5 to TRBJ1-2, with a possible D match to TRBD1 (6 bases). This CDR3 has 14 residues. Germline-derived CDR1 and CDR2 are MNHEY and SVGAGI. V was clipped by 8 bases and J by 4 bases, with 17 bases between them. The CDR3 is CASSQQGDFYGYTF. CDR3 DNA sequence: TGTGCCAGCTCTCAACAGGGTGATTTCTATGGCTACACCTTC.

This chain connects TRBV30 to TRBJ1-3; 7 nucleotides match TRBD1. In germline, CDR1 is GTSNPN, CDR2 SVGIG (reference sequence). CDR3 size: 14 residues. The V and J ends lost 2 bases and 1 base, in that order; junction bases with no gene match: 2. The CDR3 loop is CAWSQTGSGNTIYF. The DNA of the CDR3 is TGTGCCTGGAGTCAGACAGGGTCTGGAAACACCATATATTTT. The full variable domain, with the rest looked up from reference TRBV30 and TRBJ1-3, is SQTIHQWPATLVQPVGSPLSLECTVEGTSNPNLYWYRQAAGRGLQLLFYSVGIGQISSEVPQNLSASRPQDRQFILSSKKLLLSDSGFYLCAWSQTGSGNTIYFGEGSWLTVV.

The chain links TRBV9 to TRBJ1-2; D is possibly TRBD1 (5 bases). Trimming cost V 3 bases and J 4 bases, with 16 bases left between them. The germline CDR1 and CDR2 sequences are SGDLS and YYNGEE. This CDR3 spans 15 amino acids. The CDR3 DNA is TGTGCCAGCAGCGCCACTTCAGGGTCGGGCTATGGCTACACCTTC. Translation gives CASSATSGSGYGYTF.

The chain links TRBV20-1 to TRBJ1-2; D uncertain. The length of the CDR3 is 11 residues. The germline CDR1 and CDR2 sequences are DFQATT and SNEGSKA (reference sequence). V was cut by 7 bases and J by 5 bases, with 11 bases left in between. CDR3 region: CSVLTGYGYTF. CDR3 bases: TGCAGTGTCTTGACGGGTTATGGCTACACCTTC.

This chain uses TRBV5-4 with TRBJ2-5; 8 bases fit TRBD2. This CDR3 comprises 15 residues. After removal of 2 bases from V and 5 bases from J, the junction contained 8 bases not matched to a gene. Germline V gene lookup returns CDR1 SGHNT and CDR2 YYREEE (reference sequence). CDR3 amino acids: CASSFPGGDGETQYF. The DNA for the CDR3 is TGTGCCAGCAGCTTTCCGGGGGGGGATGGGGAGACCCAGTACTTC.

This rearrangement joins TRBV27 to TRBJ2-1, with 7 positions matching TRBD1. The CDR3 is 15 residues long. Germline CDR1 and CDR2: MNHEY and SMNVEV (reference sequence). Trimming removed 2 bases from V and 5 bases from J; junction bases left unmatched: 6. CDR3 coding DNA: TGTGCCAGCAGTTTACGAGGGGGCCGGGACAATGAGCAGTTCTTC. It codes for CASSLRGGRDNEQFF.

The chain couples TRBV19 to TRBJ1-1; D remains ambiguous. Germline CDR1 and CDR2: LNHDA and SQIVND (reference sequence). The V gene lost 8 bases and the J gene lost 0 bases, with 19 bases spanning the gap. This CDR3 is built from 16 residues. CDR3 sequence (DNA): TGTGCCAGTGCCGTCGGACCCTACTTTATGAACACTGAAGCTTTCTTT. Encoded protein: CASAVGPYFMNTEAFF. Complete variable domain (other parts from reference TRBV19 and TRBJ1-1): DGGITQSPKYLFRKEGQNVTLSCEQNLNHDAMYWYRQDPGQGLRLIYYSQIVNDFQKGDIAEGYSVSREKKESFPLTVTSAQKNPTAFYLCASAVGPYFMNTEAFFGQGTRLTVV.

This chain connects TRBV15 to TRBJ2-1, with D possibly TRBD1 on 5 matching bases. Germline V gives CDR1 LNHNV, CDR2 YYDKDF (reference sequence). V was shortened by 5 bases and J by 6 bases, with 17 bases between the two germline ends. This CDR3 spans 15 amino acids. The CDR3 region has the DNA TGTGCCACCAGCCAGGGCCCCGCCGGCTCCAATGAGCAGTTCTTC. As protein: CATSQGPAGSNEQFF.

CDR3 DNA sequence: TGTGCCAGTGGTTCGAAGTCGGTGGGCACTGAAGCTTTCTTT. It is translated as CASGSKSVGTEAFF. The chain recombines TRBV19 with TRBJ1-1; D gene uncertain. The CDR3 has 14 residues. V lost 8 bases and J lost 4, with 17 bases in between. Germline assignment: CDR1 LNHDA and CDR2 SQIVND (reference sequence). The full variable domain, in which reference TRBV19 and TRBJ1-1 provide the parts outside the CDR3, is DGGITQSPKYLFRKEGQNVTLSCEQNLNHDAMYWYRQDPGQGLRLIYYSQIVNDFQKGDIAEGYSVSREKKESFPLTVTSAQKNPTAFYLCASGSKSVGTEAFFGQGTRLTVV.

The chain uses TRBV7-2 and TRBJ2-6; D gene uncertain. CDR1 and CDR2 from the germline V gene are SGHTA and FQGNSA. The CDR3 is 15 residues long. Trimming took off 3 bases at V and 0 bases at J, with 6 bases between the two ends. The CDR3 nucleotides read TGTGCCAGCAGCTTGACCTCCTCTGGGGCCAACGTCCTGACTTTC. It yields the protein CASSLTSSGANVLTF.

V gene TRBV7-2 combines with J gene TRBJ2-5; tentative D call: TRBD1 (6 bases). The CDR3 spans 16 residues. V lost 5 bases to trimming and J lost 0 bases, with 16 bases between them. CDR1 SGHTA and CDR2 FQGNSA come from the germline V gene. Here the CDR3 DNA reads TGTGCCAGCAGCCCAGGGGCTACCCTGTACCAAGAGACCCAGTACTTC. Translation: CASSPGATLYQETQYF.

The J gene is TRBJ1-2, the V gene TRBV5-5; TRBD1 is a possible D gene (6 bases). Per the germline V gene, CDR1 is SGHKS and CDR2 is YYEKEE (reference sequence). Trimming shortened V by 5 bases and J by 2 bases, and 16 bases separated the two germline ends. The CDR3 length is 15 residues. The CDR3 reads CASSLSGGGNYGYTF. The CDR3 DNA reads TGTGCCAGCAGTTTATCCGGGGGCGGGAACTATGGCTACACCTTC.

The chain carries TRBV2 and TRBJ1-5; 10 bases map to TRBD1. The CDR3 totals 16 residues. The V and J ends lost 2 bases and 7 bases, in that order; junction bases with no gene match: 8. In germline, CDR1 is SNHLY, CDR2 FYNNEI. CDR3 sequence: CASSESGQGLYQPQHF. In DNA, the CDR3 is TGTGCCAGCAGTGAATCGGGACAGGGGCTTTACCAGCCCCAGCATTTT.

The chain uses TRBV6-5 and TRBJ2-3; D not resolved. Deletions cut 6 bases from V and 2 bases from J, with 15 bases between. Looked up from germline, CDR1 is MNHEY and CDR2 is SVGAGI. CDR3 length: 15 amino acids. CDR3 protein: CASSPLILLTDTQYF. The CDR3 nucleotides are TGTGCCAGCAGCCCACTGATACTCCTCACAGATACGCAGTATTTT.

The chain links TRBV29-1 to TRBJ2-1; maybe TRBD2 (7 bases). The CDR3 is made up of 14 amino acids. CDR1 and CDR2 (germline): SQVTM, ANQGSEA. V lost 1 base and J 4 bases, leaving 11 bases between the germline ends. This CDR3 reads CSVEGGGPYNEQFF. For the CDR3, the DNA is TGCAGCGTTGAAGGGGGGGGCCCTTACAATGAGCAGTTCTTC.

This chain connects TRBV18 to TRBJ2-5; D gene unclear. This CDR3 comprises 14 residues. The V gene's germline CDR1 is KGHSH and CDR2 LQKENI. V was trimmed by 3 bases and J by 3 bases, leaving 11 bases between them. The CDR3 bases are TGTGCCAGCTCACCGGGCCCTCATGAAGAGACCCAGTACTTC. It translates to CASSPGPHEETQYF.

The chain carries TRBV15 and TRBJ2-2, with TRBD1 identical over 7 bases. Germline loops: CDR1 LNHNV, CDR2 YYDKDF (reference sequence). The CDR3 loop spans 16 amino acids. V was pared by 0 bases and J by 4 bases, with 5 bases of the junction left unmatched. The chain's CDR3 is CATSREGQEITGELFF. The CDR3 nucleotides read TGTGCCACCAGCAGAGAAGGACAGGAAATCACCGGGGAGCTGTTTTTT.

This chain connects TRBV2 to TRBJ1-5, with 7 bases matching TRBD1. This CDR3 contains 14 residues. The V segment lost 7 bases and the J segment 3 bases; nucleotides outside the gene matches: 6. Germline-derived CDR1 and CDR2 are SNHLY and FYNNEI. CDR3 in amino acids: CASTDRVSNQPQHF. The CDR3 DNA is TGTGCCAGCACCGACAGGGTCTCCAATCAGCCCCAGCATTTT.

This clone was seen only once. The chain recombines TRBV27 with TRBJ2-5; weak D call: TRBD2 (6 bases). CDR1 is MNHEY and CDR2 is SMNVEV in the germline V gene (reference sequence). V dropped 6 bases and J dropped 4 bases, with 12 bases sitting between them. The CDR3 loop spans 13 amino acids. The CDR3 is CASSRGLLETQYF. As DNA, the CDR3 is TGTGCCAGCAGCCGGGGACTCCTAGAGACCCAGTACTTC.

The chain couples TRBV7-2 to TRBJ1-4; tentative D call: TRBD1 (5 bases). Germline lookup yields CDR1 SGHTA and CDR2 FQGNSA. The CDR3 spans 15 residues. Trimming cost V 5 bases and J 7 bases, with 17 bases left between them. The CDR3 protein is CASSPQRDEPEKLFF. The DNA for the CDR3 is TGTGCCAGCAGCCCCCAGCGGGACGAACCTGAAAAACTGTTTTTT. The variable domain in full, completed from reference TRBV7-2 and TRBJ1-4, reads GAGVSQSPSNKVTEKGKDVELRCDPISGHTALYWYRQSLGQGLEFLIYFQGNSAPDKSGLPSDRFSAERTGGSVSTLTIQRTQQEDSAVYLCASSPQRDEPEKLFFGSGTQLSVL.

The chain uses TRBV19 and TRBJ2-1; 10 bases agree with TRBD1. Losses at the gene ends were 5 bases for V and 9 bases for J; bases not matched to a gene: 10. CDR3 length: 15 amino acids. Germline V gene sequence: CDR1 LNHDA, CDR2 SQIVND (reference sequence). The DNA of the CDR3 is TGTGCCAGTAGTCAGACAGGGGGCGTGGGGGTTGAGCAGTTCTTC. Protein product: CASSQTGGVGVEQFF. Variable domain in full (rest from reference TRBV19 and TRBJ2-1): DGGITQSPKYLFRKEGQNVTLSCEQNLNHDAMYWYRQDPGQGLRLIYYSQIVNDFQKGDIAEGYSVSREKKESFPLTVTSAQKNPTAFYLCASSQTGGVGVEQFFGPGTRLTVL.